This T cell receptor beta chain was identified during a study of cytomegalovirus exposure and HLA in healthy donors. Study results and caveats: When presence/absence was analysed, sequencing depth was taken to be roughly uniform across donors.

Comment on this clone: What it binds is not known.

Germline loops: CDR1 MNHEY, CDR2 SVGAGI. CDR3 size: 14 residues. The V end lost 4 bases, the J end lost 3 bases, and 12 bases lay between the germline ends. In the PCR, 60 Vbeta and 13 Jbeta primers were used. The table came from immunoSEQ multiplex PCR; TCRdb's copy has only in-frame clones and leaves some out. The sample contains approximately 160,000 clones, 68% of which appear only once. The TCR sequence derives from a woman aged 18 to 35 in good health and CMV-seropositive. The sequenced sample consisted of PBMCs. The rearrangement joins TRBV6-5 to TRBJ1-1; D perhaps matches TRBD1 (5 bases). The CDR3 DNA reads as TGTGCCAGCAGTTCACCCAACAGGTACACTGAAGCTTTCTTT. It yields the protein CASSSPNRYTEAFF.